Below, 13 T cell receptor beta chains from the same sample are listed, as sequenced in a study of blood T cells in healthy people across ages. The authors ran a second PCR of roughly 6 to 12 cycles using a sample-barcoded 5' primer and a J-beta primer mix. TCRdb independently ran MiXCR on the 5' RACE reads; one entry per CDR3 protein. The table lists 1.4 million or so distinct CDR3 sequences, approximately 43% of them singletons. Sequenced material: blood. The receptors were sampled from a young woman in good health.

In nucleotides, the CDR3 is TGCAGTGCTAGAAGGACTAGCGAGTCTGGGGCCAACGTCCTGACTTTC. Its translation: CSARRTSESGANVLTF. The V call is TRBV20-1, the J call TRBJ2-6, with 9 bases that match TRBD2. CDR1 is DFQATT, CDR2 SNEGSKA, per germline (reference sequence). This CDR3 is built from 16 residues. V lost 2 bases and J lost 1; bases outside the gene matches: 3.

The chain recombines TRBV5-1 with TRBJ1-1, with D unresolved. The V end was cut by 0 bases, the J end by 7 bases, with 13 bases between. Germline V CDR1 and CDR2: SGHRS, YFSETQ. The CDR3 extends over 14 amino acids. CDR3: CASSLAFPRVEAFF. The CDR3 nucleotides read TGCGCCAGCAGCTTGGCCTTCCCGCGGGTTGAAGCTTTCTTT.

This clonotype was detected ten times or more. The chain combines TRBV29-1 with TRBJ2-1; TRBD2 matches 8 bases. The trim removed 2 bases at V and 1 base at J, leaving 13 bases unmatched. This CDR3 has 18 amino acids. Germline V CDR1 and CDR2: SQVTM, ANQGSEA. The CDR3 region has the DNA TGCAGCGTTGAAAAGGCCCCCCCGGGACTAGGATCCTACAATGAGCAGTTCTTC. It yields the protein CSVEKAPPGLGSYNEQFF.

V gene TRBV7-2 combines with J gene TRBJ2-4, with D tentatively TRBD2 (7 bases). Trimming pared 3 bases from V and 3 bases from J, leaving 12 bases between. Germline assignment: CDR1 SGHTA and CDR2 FQGNSA. This CDR3 is built from 15 residues. The CDR3 nucleotides read TGTGCCAGCAGCTTGGGGGGGCCGGTCAAAAACATTCAGTACTTC. This translates into CASSLGGPVKNIQYF.

This clonotype was picked up a small number of times. The chain joins TRBV6-4 to TRBJ1-1, with D uncertain. The germline gives CDR1 MRHNA, CDR2 SNTAGT. The CDR3 has 17 amino acids. Trimming took off 0 bases at V and 3 bases at J, with 17 bases between the two ends. The CDR3 region has the DNA TGTGCCAGCAGTGACTCGATATTGATACAGACACACACTGAAGCTTTCTTT. It is translated as CASSDSILIQTHTEAFF.

The chain uses TRBV4-2 and TRBJ2-1, with D perhaps matching TRBD1 (6 bases). Germline CDR1 and CDR2: LGHNA and YNFKEQ. The length of the CDR3 is 17 residues. The V gene lost 4 bases and the J gene lost 7 bases, with 23 bases spanning the gap. The CDR3 nucleotides read TGTGCCAGCAGCCCTGCAGGGGAGAGGTTTTTATTTAATGAGCAGTTCTTC. As protein: CASSPAGERFLFNEQFF.

The rearrangement joins TRBV29-1 to TRBJ1-2; no clear D. V dropped 0 bases and J dropped 7 bases, with 15 bases sitting between them. From germline, CDR1 is SQVTM and CDR2 ANQGSEA. The CDR3 is 14 residues long. The CDR3: CSVEDRGLRGGYTF. Written as DNA, the CDR3 is TGCAGCGTTGAAGATCGAGGGCTCCGGGGTGGCTACACCTTC.

This clonotype was counted a few times. This chain links TRBV20-1 with TRBJ2-7; the D is unclear. The CDR3 totals 12 residues. V lost 0 bases to trimming and J lost 3 bases, with 6 bases between them. Germline loops: CDR1 DFQATT, CDR2 SNEGSKA (reference sequence). CDR3 in amino acids: CSARDKGYEQYF. CDR3 coding DNA: TGCAGTGCTAGAGATAAGGGCTACGAGCAGTACTTC.

Details on this clonotype: No DNA is shown, since the ends of the CDR3 on it are uncertain; the CDR3 is the one TCRdb lists. This chain joins TRBV5-1 and TRBJ2-1; the table's D call, TRBD2, has no DNA check behind it. Germline CDR1 and CDR2: SGHRS and YFSETQ. The CDR3 contains 16 residues when both ends are counted. The CDR3 is CASSLVAGGTYNERFF.

The chain carries TRBV18 and TRBJ2-7; D not certain. Trimming shortened V by 2 bases and J by 3 bases, and 11 bases separated the two germline ends. Germline values: CDR1 KGHSH, CDR2 LQKENI. CDR3 length: 14 amino acids. CDR3 bases: TGTGCCAGCTCACCAAAGACGGCCGTCTACGAGCAGTACTTC. Translated, it gives CASSPKTAVYEQYF.

The table lists this clonotype with many counts. V and J are TRBV25-1 and TRBJ1-4, with D possibly being TRBD1 (5 bases). The germline V gene encodes CDR1 MGHDK and CDR2 SYGVNS. This CDR3 has 14 amino acids. Trimming removed 6 bases at V and 3 bases at J, with 11 bases between. The chain's CDR3 is CASSRQGSNEKLFF. CDR3 sequence (DNA): TGTGCCAGCAGCCGGCAGGGCTCTAATGAAAAACTGTTTTTT.

This clonotype was seen only a few times. This sequence joins TRBV20-1 and TRBJ2-3; D gene ambiguous. Germline V lookup: CDR1 DFQATT, CDR2 SNEGSKA (reference sequence). The CDR3 is 15 residues long. Trimming cost V 2 bases and J 0 bases, with 12 bases left between them. CDR3 sequence reads: CSARLSPVSTDTQYF. The CDR3 DNA sequence: TGCAGTGCTAGACTCTCCCCGGTTAGCACAGATACGCAGTATTTT.

The J gene is TRBJ1-3, the V gene TRBV5-1, with D tentatively TRBD1 (5 bases). V gave up 4 bases and J gave up 0 bases, with 11 bases separating them. Germline V gene lookup returns CDR1 SGHRS and CDR2 YFSETQ. This CDR3 is 15 amino acids long. The CDR3 bases are TGCGCCAGCAGCAGGGGACTGATCTCTGGAAACACCATATATTTT. It specifies CASSRGLISGNTIYF.